One sample yielded the 20 T cell receptor beta chains listed below, sequenced in a study of cytomegalovirus exposure and HLA in healthy donors. Assay: immunoSEQ multiplex PCR; the TCRdb copy retains only in-frame clones and omits some. The sample gives 120,000 or so clones, about nine tenths of which show up once; around 1.9% is in the top ten. Sequencing was done on a sample of PBMCs. The receptors come from a man between 18 and 35 years old in good health and CMV-seronegative.

This clone was detected once. V gene TRBV29-1 combines with J gene TRBJ2-3, with D maybe TRBD2 (5 bases). The CDR3 has 15 residues. The germline gives CDR1 SQVTM, CDR2 ANQGSEA. Deletions cut 0 bases from V and 2 bases from J, with 12 bases between. CDR3 protein: CSVEDLDGVTDTQYF. CDR3 DNA: TGCAGCGTTGAAGATCTGGACGGGGTCACAGATACGCAGTATTTT.

In nucleotides, the CDR3 is TGCGCCAGCAGTGATCGTGGGGGCCGGGAGACCCAGTACTTC. Its translation: CASSDRGGRETQYF. The V gene is TRBV10-1, the J gene TRBJ2-5; maybe TRBD1 (6 bases). Germline loops: CDR1 WNHNN, CDR2 SYGVQD (reference sequence). The germline V and J ends were trimmed by 3 bases and 5 bases, with 13 bases remaining between them. The CDR3 runs 14 residues.

This CDR3 reads CSVDTGGYTGELFF. As DNA, the CDR3 is TGCAGCGTTGATACAGGGGGCTACACCGGGGAGCTGTTTTTT. This chain connects TRBV29-1 to TRBJ2-2, with 9 positions matching TRBD1. The CDR3 runs to 14 residues. Germline trimming cut 3 bases from V and 3 bases from J; bases unmatched to any gene: 2. In germline, CDR1 is SQVTM, CDR2 ANQGSEA.

The CDR3, as DNA: TGTGCCAGCTCACCCCAAAGCGGCAACACCGGGGAGCTGTTTTTT. Translated: CASSPQSGNTGELFF. J is TRBJ2-2 and V is TRBV18, with D maybe TRBD2 (5 bases). Germline CDR1 KGHSH, CDR2 LQKENI. V lost 3 bases and J 2 bases, leaving 10 bases between the germline ends. This CDR3 is built from 15 residues.

The rearrangement uses TRBV18 and TRBJ2-3; D is possibly TRBD2 (5 bases). Trimming removed 3 bases from V and 6 bases from J, with 10 bases in between. Germline loops: CDR1 KGHSH, CDR2 LQKENI. The CDR3 consists of 13 residues. CDR3 in DNA: TGTGCCAGCTCACCTGGAGGCATGGATACGCAGTATTTT. Translating gives CASSPGGMDTQYF.

The chain couples TRBV6-1 to TRBJ1-2; maybe TRBD1 (6 bases). CDR3 length: 13 amino acids. Trimming removed 7 bases at V and 4 bases at J, with 13 bases between. Germline CDR1 is MNHNS and CDR2 is SASEGT. DNA of the CDR3: TGTGCCAGCATCCTGACAGGCGCCTATGGCTACACCTTC. Its protein is CASILTGAYGYTF.

The chain combines TRBV9 with TRBJ2-2, with 8 bases that match TRBD1. Germline CDR1 is SGDLS and CDR2 is YYNGEE. The trim removed 6 bases at V and 3 bases at J, leaving 1 base unmatched. CDR3 length: 13 residues. The CDR3 sequence: CASKTGDTGELFF. In nucleotides, the CDR3 is TGTGCCAGCAAGACAGGGGACACCGGGGAGCTGTTTTTT. The full variable domain, rest sourced from reference TRBV9 and TRBJ2-2, is DSGVTQTPKHLITATGQRVTLRCSPRSGDLSVYWYQQSLDQGLQFLIQYYNGEERAKGNILERFSAQQFPDLHSELNLSSLELGDSALYFCASKTGDTGELFFGEGSRLTVL.

This clone was counted only a few times. The V call is TRBV7-9, the J call TRBJ2-7; the D gene is possibly TRBD1 (5 bases). There are 13 residues in the CDR3. V lost 1 base and J 4 bases, leaving 8 bases between the germline ends. In germline, CDR1 is SEHNR, CDR2 FQNEAQ (reference sequence). CDR3 amino acids: CASSLGTLYEQYF. The CDR3 bases are TGTGCCAGCAGCTTAGGGACACTGTACGAGCAGTACTTC. The whole variable domain, remainder taken from reference TRBV7-9 and TRBJ2-7, is DTGVSQNPRHKITKRGQNVTFRCDPISEHNRLYWYRQTLGQGPEFLTYFQNEAQLEKSRLLSDRFSAERPKGSFSTLEIQRTEQGDSAMYLCASSLGTLYEQYFGPGTRLTVT.

The V and J genes are TRBV4-1 and TRBJ1-2; TRBD1 agrees at 8 bases. The V segment lost 0 bases and the J segment 7 bases; nucleotides outside the gene matches: 7. There are 15 residues in the CDR3. Germline CDR1 is MGHRA and CDR2 is YSYEKL. The CDR3 spells CASSQEDRVYGGYTF. CDR3 bases: TGCGCCAGCAGCCAAGAGGACAGGGTCTACGGTGGCTACACCTTC.

This clone was observed a single time. CDR3 amino acids: CASSAGYTAVGELFF. CDR3 coding DNA: TGCGCCAGCAGTGCAGGGTACACGGCGGTCGGGGAGCTGTTTTTT. The rearrangement links TRBV5-1 to TRBJ2-2; D may be TRBD1 (5 bases). The V gene lost 5 bases and the J gene lost 7 bases, with 18 bases spanning the gap. CDR3 length: 15 residues. Per the germline V gene, CDR1 is SGHRS and CDR2 is YFSETQ.

This rearrangement joins TRBV6-1 to TRBJ1-5, with TRBD1 matching 7 bases. Germline V gives CDR1 MNHNS, CDR2 SASEGT. The CDR3 covers 14 residues. V lost 6 bases, J lost 4 bases, and 6 bases stayed unmatched. The CDR3 bases are TGTGCCAGCAGAGACCAGGGGGGAAATCAGCCCCAGCATTTT. The encoded protein is CASRDQGGNQPQHF.

The V gene is TRBV19, the J gene TRBJ1-5; 7 bases are shared with TRBD1. Trimming took 7 bases from V and 4 from J; bases not matched to a gene: 7. The V gene's germline CDR1 is LNHDA and CDR2 SQIVND (reference sequence). This CDR3 spans 14 amino acids. CDR3 DNA sequence: TGTGCCAGTAAGACCGGGACAGCGAATCAGCCCCAGCATTTT. It encodes CASKTGTANQPQHF.

The chain links TRBV6-1 to TRBJ1-1; tentatively, D is TRBD1 (6 bases). The germline V gene encodes CDR1 MNHNS and CDR2 SASEGT. This CDR3 contains 14 residues. Deletions cut 4 bases from V and 1 base from J, with 10 bases between. The CDR3 DNA reads TGTGCCAGCAGTGCGAGACAGGCGAACACTGAAGCTTTCTTT. Its translation: CASSARQANTEAFF.

This chain uses TRBV6-5 with TRBJ1-4; D not resolved. Trimming pared 0 bases from V and 8 bases from J, leaving 7 bases between. Germline CDR1 MNHEY, CDR2 SVGAGI. The CDR3 spans 13 residues. The CDR3 here is CASSYSLGEKLFF. The CDR3 coding sequence is TGTGCCAGCAGTTACTCGCTAGGAGAAAAACTGTTTTTT.

V gene TRBV25-1 combines with J gene TRBJ2-1, with D perhaps matching TRBD1 (5 bases). The germline V gene encodes CDR1 MGHDK and CDR2 SYGVNS. This CDR3 contains 13 residues. The V and J ends lost 6 bases and 8 bases respectively, with 14 bases between them. The CDR3 DNA follows: TGTGCCAGCAGCGAACCCCAGGGATATGAGCAGTTCTTC. Amino acids: CASSEPQGYEQFF.

The chain employs TRBV15 and TRBJ2-1; no clear D gene. The V end lost 2 bases, the J end lost 13 bases, and 9 bases lay between the germline ends. The CDR3 has 11 amino acids. Germline V gene sequence: CDR1 LNHNV, CDR2 YYDKDF (reference sequence). The CDR3 protein is CATSRRLSQFF. The CDR3 DNA reads TGTGCCACCAGCAGAAGACTTTCACAGTTCTTC.

The rearrangement uses TRBV30 and TRBJ1-2; D unresolved. The CDR3 contains 13 residues. V lost 2 bases and J 4 bases, leaving 11 bases between the germline ends. The germline V gene has CDR1 GTSNPN and CDR2 SVGIG (reference sequence). The CDR3 loop is CAWSSGTAYGYTF. The CDR3 region has the DNA TGTGCCTGGAGTTCTGGTACAGCCTATGGCTACACCTTC. The variable domain in full, with the rest retrieved from reference TRBV30 and TRBJ1-2, is SQTIHQWPATLVQPVGSPLSLECTVEGTSNPNLYWYRQAAGRGLQLLFYSVGIGQISSEVPQNLSASRPQDRQFILSSKKLLLSDSGFYLCAWSSGTAYGYTFGSGTRLTVV.

The rearrangement joins TRBV5-1 to TRBJ2-3; TRBD2 aligns across 13 bases. The CDR3 is 16 residues long. Per the germline V gene, CDR1 is SGHRS and CDR2 is YFSETQ. With V trimmed by 3 bases and J by 5 bases, 6 bases remained unmatched. This chain's CDR3 is CASSWGLAGSGDTQYF. The CDR3 region has the DNA TGCGCCAGCAGCTGGGGACTAGCGGGATCGGGAGATACGCAGTATTTT.

V is TRBV28 and J is TRBJ2-7; TRBD2 is a possible D gene (6 bases). The CDR3 is 13 amino acids. Germline-derived CDR1 and CDR2 are MDHEN and SYDVKM. The V end was cut by 8 bases, the J end by 4 bases, with 15 bases between. The CDR3 region is CASLGGTLYEQYF. The DNA for the CDR3 is TGTGCCAGCCTGGGGGGTACTTTATACGAGCAGTACTTC.

The genes are TRBV6-5 and TRBJ1-6, with D maybe TRBD1 (5 bases). Trimming took off 0 bases at V and 2 bases at J, with 8 bases between the two ends. The CDR3 sequence is 16 residues long. Germline V gene data show CDR1 as MNHEY and CDR2 as SVGAGI. CDR3 amino acids: CASSYSRGPYNSPLHF. In nucleotides, the CDR3 is TGTGCCAGCAGTTACTCGCGGGGCCCCTATAATTCACCCCTCCACTTT.